This T cell receptor (beta chain) was identified in a study of response to subunit inactivated influenza vaccine. Notes on the study in general: Only a handful of new T cells, the authors suggested, are recruited with each seasonal influenza vaccination.

MiXCR, applied by TCRdb to the RT-PCR reads, yields one record per CDR3 protein. Found here are 500,000 or so distinct CDR3 sequences, 16% of them singletons; the top ten hold less than 4%. Looked up from germline, CDR1 is MNHEY and CDR2 is SVGEGT. The CDR3 totals 20 residues. Trimming removed 0 bases from V and 7 bases from J, with 27 bases in between. Comments on this clonotype: Its antigen is currently unknown.

The sequence was obtained from a man in his fifties or sixties who received an inactivated influenza vaccine. Sequenced here: CD4+ T cells sorted from PBMCs, sampled around 2 years after vaccination. This chain joins TRBV6-2 or TRBV6-3 and TRBJ2-2; D unresolved. The DNA for the CDR3 is TGTGCCAGCAGTTACTCGAAAAGAGGAAGTGTAGCCCTGGGCGGCGGGGAGCTGTTTTTT. As protein: CASSYSKRGSVALGGGELFF.